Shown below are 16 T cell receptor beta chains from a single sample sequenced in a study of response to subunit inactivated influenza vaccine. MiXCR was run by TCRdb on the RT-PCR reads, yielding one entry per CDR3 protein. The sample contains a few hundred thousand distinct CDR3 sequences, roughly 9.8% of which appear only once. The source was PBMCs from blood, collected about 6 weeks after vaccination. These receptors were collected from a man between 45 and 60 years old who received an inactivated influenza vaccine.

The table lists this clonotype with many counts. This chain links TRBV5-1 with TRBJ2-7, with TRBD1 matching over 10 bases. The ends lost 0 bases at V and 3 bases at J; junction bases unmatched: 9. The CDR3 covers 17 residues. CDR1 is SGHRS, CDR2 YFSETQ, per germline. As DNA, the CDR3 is TGCGCCAGCAGCTTGGCCCCCTCCGGGACAGGGGTCTACGAGCAGTACTTC. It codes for CASSLAPSGTGVYEQYF.

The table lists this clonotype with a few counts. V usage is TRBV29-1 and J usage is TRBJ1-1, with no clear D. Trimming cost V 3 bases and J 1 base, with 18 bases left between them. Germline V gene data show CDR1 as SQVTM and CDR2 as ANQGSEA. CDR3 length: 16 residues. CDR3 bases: TGCAGCGTTGAGTGGCGGAGCCACCTACCGAACACTGAAGCTTTCTTT. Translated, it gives CSVEWRSHLPNTEAFF.

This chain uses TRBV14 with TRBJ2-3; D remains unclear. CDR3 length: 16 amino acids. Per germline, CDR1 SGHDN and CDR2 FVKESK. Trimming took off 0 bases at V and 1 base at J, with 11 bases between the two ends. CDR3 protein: CASSQDRWDGTDTQYF. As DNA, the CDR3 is TGTGCCAGCAGCCAAGATAGGTGGGATGGCACAGATACGCAGTATTTT.

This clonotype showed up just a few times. The chain's CDR3 is CASSEGTGSSYEQYF. The CDR3 bases are TGTGCCAGCAGTGAAGGAACAGGAAGCTCCTACGAGCAGTACTTC. V is TRBV2 and J is TRBJ2-7, with TRBD1 as a possible D gene (5 bases). Germline lookup yields CDR1 SNHLY and CDR2 FYNNEI. CDR3 length: 15 residues. V was shortened by 1 base and J by 0 bases, with 10 bases between the two germline ends.

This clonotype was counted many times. The CDR3 protein is CSARSGSGLLNTGELFF. CDR3 in DNA: TGCAGTGCTAGATCGGGGTCGGGACTACTCAACACCGGGGAGCTGTTTTTT. The chain carries TRBV20-1 and TRBJ2-2, with 7 bases lining up with TRBD2. The V gene end was trimmed by 2 bases and the J gene end by 2 bases; junction bases not matched to a gene: 11. The CDR3 extends over 17 amino acids. CDR1 and CDR2 (germline): DFQATT, SNEGSKA (reference sequence).

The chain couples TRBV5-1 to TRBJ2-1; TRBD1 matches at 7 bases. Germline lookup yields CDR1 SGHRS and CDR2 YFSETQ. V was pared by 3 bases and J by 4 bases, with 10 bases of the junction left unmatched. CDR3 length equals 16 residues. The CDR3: CASSSNLGQMYNEQFF. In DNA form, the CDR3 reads TGCGCCAGCAGCTCCAACCTGGGACAGATGTACAATGAGCAGTTCTTC. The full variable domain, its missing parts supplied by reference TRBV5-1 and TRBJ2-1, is KAGVTQTPRYLIKTRGQQVTLSCSPISGHRSVSWYQQTPGQGLQFLFEYFSETQRNKGNFPGRFSGRQFSNSRSEMNVSTLELGDSALYLCASSSNLGQMYNEQFFGPGTRLTVL.

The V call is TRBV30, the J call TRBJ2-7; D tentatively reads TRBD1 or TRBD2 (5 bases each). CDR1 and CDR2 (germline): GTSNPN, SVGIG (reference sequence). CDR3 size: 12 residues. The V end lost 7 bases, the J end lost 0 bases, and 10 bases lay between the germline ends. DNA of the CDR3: TGTGCCTACACCGGGACCTCCTACGAGCAGTACTTC. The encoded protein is CAYTGTSYEQYF.

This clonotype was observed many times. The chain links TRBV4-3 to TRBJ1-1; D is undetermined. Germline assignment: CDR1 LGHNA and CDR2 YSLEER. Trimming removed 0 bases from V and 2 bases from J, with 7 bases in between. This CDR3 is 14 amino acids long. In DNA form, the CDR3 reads TGCGCCAGCAGCCAAGATATTCTTAACACTGAAGCTTTCTTT. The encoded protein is CASSQDILNTEAFF.

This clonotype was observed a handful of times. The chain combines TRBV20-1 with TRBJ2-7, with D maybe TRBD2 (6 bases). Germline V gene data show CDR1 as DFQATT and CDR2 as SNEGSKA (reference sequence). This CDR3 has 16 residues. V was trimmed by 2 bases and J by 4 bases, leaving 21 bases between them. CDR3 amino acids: CSARTDGGPIGYEQYF. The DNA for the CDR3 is TGCAGTGCTAGAACAGACGGGGGACCGATCGGATACGAGCAGTACTTC.

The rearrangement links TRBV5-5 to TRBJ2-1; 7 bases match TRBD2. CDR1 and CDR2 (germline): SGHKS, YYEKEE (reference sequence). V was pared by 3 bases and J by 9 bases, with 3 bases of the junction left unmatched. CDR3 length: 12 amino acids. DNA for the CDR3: TGTGCCAGCAGCTCGAGCGGGGTTGAGCAGTTCTTC. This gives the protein CASSSSGVEQFF.

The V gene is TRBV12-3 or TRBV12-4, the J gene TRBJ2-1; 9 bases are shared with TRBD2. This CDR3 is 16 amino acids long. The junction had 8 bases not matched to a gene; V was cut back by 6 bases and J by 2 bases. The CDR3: CASSPQTSGTYNEQFF. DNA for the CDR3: TGTGCCAGCAGCCCGCAGACTAGCGGAACCTACAATGAGCAGTTCTTC.

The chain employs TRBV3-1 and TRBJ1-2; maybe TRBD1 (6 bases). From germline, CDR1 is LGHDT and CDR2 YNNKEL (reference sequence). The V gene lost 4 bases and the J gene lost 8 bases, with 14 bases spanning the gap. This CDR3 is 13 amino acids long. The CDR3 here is CASSPELRGGYTF. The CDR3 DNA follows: TGTGCCAGCAGCCCCGAGCTGAGGGGGGGCTACACCTTC.

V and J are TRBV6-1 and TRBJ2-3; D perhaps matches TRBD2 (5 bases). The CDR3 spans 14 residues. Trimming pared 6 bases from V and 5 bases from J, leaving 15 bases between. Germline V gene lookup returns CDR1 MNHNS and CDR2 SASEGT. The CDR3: CASSLGRAKDTQYF. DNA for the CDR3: TGTGCCAGCAGCCTCGGGCGGGCGAAAGATACGCAGTATTTT.

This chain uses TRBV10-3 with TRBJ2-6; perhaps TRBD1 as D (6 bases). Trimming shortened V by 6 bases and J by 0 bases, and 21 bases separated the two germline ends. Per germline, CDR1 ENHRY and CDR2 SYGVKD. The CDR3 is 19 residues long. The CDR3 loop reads CAIRSNGTGSYSGANVLTF. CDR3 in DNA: TGTGCCATCAGGTCAAACGGAACAGGGAGCTACTCTGGGGCCAACGTCCTGACTTTC.

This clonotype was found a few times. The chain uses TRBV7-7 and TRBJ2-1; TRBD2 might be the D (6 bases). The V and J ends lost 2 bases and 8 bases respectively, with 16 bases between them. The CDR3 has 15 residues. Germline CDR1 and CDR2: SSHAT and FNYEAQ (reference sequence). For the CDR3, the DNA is TGTGCCAGCAGCTTAAGGAGGGAGGCCTGGGATGAGCAGTTCTTC. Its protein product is CASSLRREAWDEQFF.

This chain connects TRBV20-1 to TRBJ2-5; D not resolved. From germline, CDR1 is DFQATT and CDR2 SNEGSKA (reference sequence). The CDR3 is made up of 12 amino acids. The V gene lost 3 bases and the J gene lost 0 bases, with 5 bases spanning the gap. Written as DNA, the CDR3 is TGCAGTGCTAGTAACAACCAAGAGACCCAGTACTTC. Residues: CSASNNQETQYF.